The 32 T cell receptor beta chains in this list originate from one sample, sequenced in a study of Graves' ophthalmopathy and Graves' hyperthyroidism. RNA transcripts were the source from which TCR beta CDR3 regions were amplified. RT-PCR in the first round used HTBI primers; a second-round multiplex PCR followed. TCRdb reprocessed the multiplex PCR reads via MiXCR and lists one record per CDR3 protein. The sample lists over a million distinct CDR3 sequences; 35% to 40% were seen once. The sample consisted of peripheral blood or thyroid tissue (not recorded which). The origin of the receptors is an adult man with Graves' hyperthyroidism.

This clonotype has ten or more counts. The gene calls are TRBV29-1 and TRBJ2-7, with D maybe TRBD1 (6 bases). Trimming cost V 2 bases and J 0 bases, with 14 bases left between them. The CDR3 covers 15 residues. Germline V gene lookup returns CDR1 SQVTM and CDR2 ANQGSEA. The CDR3 is CSVETRDKSSYEQYF. The DNA of the CDR3 is TGCAGCGTTGAAACCCGGGACAAGAGCTCCTACGAGCAGTACTTC.

V is TRBV7-2 and J is TRBJ1-1, with TRBD1 as a possible D gene (5 bases). The germline V and J ends were trimmed by 3 bases and 2 bases, with 28 bases remaining between them. CDR3 length equals 20 residues. The V gene's germline CDR1 is SGHTA and CDR2 FQGNSA. CDR3 residues: CASSFRPTKPTGGRNTEAFF. The CDR3 DNA reads TGTGCCAGCAGCTTCCGCCCGACTAAACCCACCGGGGGTAGAAACACTGAAGCTTTCTTT.

This clonotype was observed at least ten times. The V call is TRBV7-8, the J call TRBJ1-1; the D gene is possibly TRBD1 (5 bases). This CDR3 region has 15 residues. Germline V gene sequence: CDR1 SGHVS, CDR2 FQNEAQ. Trimming removed 3 bases at V and 4 bases at J, with 15 bases between. In DNA form, the CDR3 reads TGTGCCAGCAGCTTGGACGGGACTACACTCACTGAAGCTTTCTTT. Protein product: CASSLDGTTLTEAFF.

This clonotype was counted between two and nine times. The gene calls are TRBV7-2 and TRBJ1-5; D gene uncertain. V lost 0 bases, J lost 7 bases, and 13 bases lay in between. In germline, CDR1 is SGHTA, CDR2 FQGNSA. The CDR3 extends over 15 amino acids. The CDR3 sequence: CASSLASGLRQPQHF. CDR3 nucleotide sequence: TGTGCCAGCAGCTTAGCAAGTGGGTTGCGGCAGCCCCAGCATTTT. Using reference TRBV7-2 and TRBJ1-5 for the parts outside the CDR3, the full variable domain is GAGVSQSPSNKVTEKGKDVELRCDPISGHTALYWYRQSLGQGLEFLIYFQGNSAPDKSGLPSDRFSAERTGGSVSTLTIQRTQQEDSAVYLCASSLASGLRQPQHFGDGTRLSIL.

The count of this clonotype is one. The CDR3 nucleotides are TGTGCCACCAGCCCAGCTACAAGGCTGGGGGTGAACACTGAAGCTTTCTTT. Translating it yields CATSPATRLGVNTEAFF. This chain joins TRBV10-3 and TRBJ1-1; D may be TRBD1 (5 bases). V gave up 10 bases and J gave up 0 bases, with 24 bases separating them. Germline V gene data show CDR1 as ENHRY and CDR2 as SYGVKD. This CDR3 spans 17 amino acids.

V and J are TRBV4-1 and TRBJ1-4; no firm D call. Trimming stripped 2 bases from V and 8 bases from J, with 15 bases between. In germline, CDR1 is MGHRA, CDR2 YSYEKL. The CDR3 extends over 15 amino acids. The chain's CDR3 is CASSQNDRAGEKLFF. CDR3 DNA sequence: TGCGCCAGCAGCCAAAATGACCGGGCGGGGGAAAAACTGTTTTTT.

The rearrangement joins TRBV2 to TRBJ1-2; TRBD1 is a possible D gene (6 bases). Trimming stripped 5 bases from V and 12 bases from J, with 16 bases between. Germline loops: CDR1 SNHLY, CDR2 FYNNEI. The CDR3 covers 12 residues. The CDR3 DNA reads as TGTGCCAGCAGTTCAAACAGGGCTGGAAACACCTTC. Translating it yields CASSSNRAGNTF.

As to this clonotype: A much larger clonotype is one base distant, so this may be a read error. The V gene is TRBV7-2, the J gene TRBJ2-7; tentatively, D is TRBD1 (6 bases). Germline CDR1 and CDR2: SGHTA and FQGNSA. This CDR3 region has 15 residues. Trimming left V 5 bases short and J 4 bases short, with 18 bases between. The CDR3 loop is CASSLVPGHGYEQYF. The CDR3 DNA reads as TGTGCCAGCAGCCTAGTCCCGGGACACGGGTACGAGCAGTACTTC.

This clonotype was observed many times. The chain uses TRBV7-8 and TRBJ1-6; D not resolved. This CDR3 is 12 amino acids long. In germline, CDR1 is SGHVS, CDR2 FQNEAQ. Trimming removed 3 bases from V and 7 bases from J, with 4 bases in between. CDR3 bases: TGTGCCAGCAGCTTCGGGAATTCACCCCTCCACTTT. Translation gives CASSFGNSPLHF.

The V call is TRBV7-3, the J call TRBJ2-2, with no clear D. Trimming took 2 bases from V and 0 from J, leaving 13 bases between them. CDR3 length: 17 residues. Germline-derived CDR1 and CDR2 are SGHTA and FQGTGA. The CDR3 protein is CASSLRRQATNTGELFF. Here the CDR3 DNA reads TGTGCCAGCAGCTTACGCCGTCAAGCGACGAACACCGGGGAGCTGTTTTTT.

This clonotype was found once. With a much larger clone just one base away, this may be a read error. The CDR3 DNA is TGTACCAGCAGCTTGCCGCAGGTTAATGAAAAACTGTTTTTT. Translation gives CTSSLPQVNEKLFF. V is TRBV5-5 and J is TRBJ1-4; D call uncertain. The CDR3 covers 14 residues. In germline, CDR1 is SGHKS, CDR2 YYEKEE (reference sequence).

Details on this clonotype: A single base separates this from a much larger clone, so it may be a read error. This rearrangement joins TRBV29-1 to TRBJ2-7, with 8 bases fitting TRBD1. Germline CDR1 and CDR2: SQVTM and ANQGSEA. CDR3 length equals 14 residues. The CDR3 DNA reads as TGCAGCGTGACAGGGGTATACAGCTCCCACGAGCAGTACTTC. This encodes CSVTGVYSSHEQYF.

The sample holds a few counts of this clonotype. V is TRBV20-1 and J is TRBJ1-3, with 7 bases lining up with TRBD1. Germline loops: CDR1 DFQATT, CDR2 SNEGSKA (reference sequence). CDR3 length: 13 amino acids. V shed 8 bases, J shed 5 bases, and the junction held 9 bases outside the gene matches. CDR3: CSPLDRERNTIYF. CDR3 in DNA: TGCAGTCCCCTCGACAGGGAGAGAAACACCATATATTTT.

This clonotype showed up just a few times. CDR3 DNA sequence: TGTGCCAGCAGCGTCTCCCCCACAGCCTTCACGACCGGGGAGCTGTTTTTT. Protein: CASSVSPTAFTTGELFF. J is TRBJ2-2 and V is TRBV9, with D uncertain. Germline V lookup: CDR1 SGDLS, CDR2 YYNGEE. Trimming left V 2 bases short and J 5 bases short, with 19 bases between. This CDR3 spans 17 amino acids.

This clonotype was seen at least ten times. The rearrangement uses TRBV6-4 and TRBJ1-1; maybe TRBD1 (6 bases). V was clipped by 0 bases and J by 4 bases, with 15 bases between them. The CDR3 is made up of 16 amino acids. CDR1 is MRHNA, CDR2 SNTAGT, per germline. CDR3 nucleotides: TGTGCCAGCAGTGACTCGCTGGGGACACCGATCACTGAAGCTTTCTTT. This encodes CASSDSLGTPITEAFF.

A note on this clonotype: This may be a read error: a much more frequent sequence differs by one nucleotide. J is TRBJ2-5 and V is TRBV7-2; 8 nucleotides match TRBD1. The CDR3 runs 14 residues. V trimming: 2 bases; J trimming: 7 bases; junction bases outside the gene matches: 6. In germline, CDR1 is SGHTA, CDR2 FQGNSA. Written as DNA, the CDR3 is TGTGCCAGCAGCTTATTCAGGGGGCAAAGGACCCAGTACTTC. Its protein is CASSLFRGQRTQYF.

The chain couples TRBV2 to TRBJ2-5; D might be TRBD1 (6 bases). V lost 4 bases to trimming and J lost 5 bases, with 11 bases between them. CDR1 SNHLY and CDR2 FYNNEI come from the germline V gene. The CDR3 contains 13 residues. CDR3: CASSGGQSETQYF. CDR3 DNA sequence: TGTGCCAGCAGTGGGGGGCAGTCGGAGACCCAGTACTTC.

This chain uses TRBV29-1 with TRBJ1-4; 10 nucleotides match TRBD1. After removal of 6 bases from V and 10 bases from J, the junction contained 2 bases not matched to a gene. The CDR3 runs 11 residues. CDR1 is SQVTM, CDR2 ANQGSEA, per germline. CDR3 amino acids: CSVGDRGKLFF. CDR3 nucleotide sequence: TGCAGCGTGGGGGACAGGGGAAAACTGTTTTTT.

The chain joins TRBV12-3 or TRBV12-4 to TRBJ1-1; no clear D. V was cut by 6 bases and J by 4 bases, with 15 bases left in between. The CDR3 is made up of 14 amino acids. The CDR3: CASSSGSVGTEAFF. In nucleotides, the CDR3 is TGTGCCAGCAGCTCCGGGTCCGTGGGCACTGAAGCTTTCTTT.

This chain connects TRBV6-4 to TRBJ1-2; tentatively, D is TRBD1 (5 bases). Germline values: CDR1 MRHNA, CDR2 SNTAGT. V was cut by 11 bases and J by 8 bases, with 15 bases left in between. The CDR3 totals 11 residues. The chain's CDR3 is CAEREWGGYTF. CDR3 DNA: TGTGCCGAAAGGGAGTGGGGGGGCTACACCTTC.

There are a few counts of this clonotype. This sequence joins TRBV4-1 and TRBJ1-3; possibly TRBD1 for D (5 bases). Germline lookup yields CDR1 MGHRA and CDR2 YSYEKL. Trimming pared 0 bases from V and 0 bases from J, leaving 12 bases between. The CDR3 extends over 17 amino acids. In nucleotides, the CDR3 is TGCGCCAGCAGCCAAGAAGGTGGGGCCAACTCTGGAAACACCATATATTTT. Its protein product is CASSQEGGANSGNTIYF.

This clonotype was recorded many times. J is TRBJ1-1 and V is TRBV7-9, with a tentative D call TRBD1 (5 bases). The CDR3 consists of 15 residues. V shed 2 bases and J shed 1 base, with 11 bases lying between them. CDR1 and CDR2 from the germline V gene are SEHNR and FQNEAQ (reference sequence). The CDR3 DNA sequence: TGTGCCAGCAGCTTAACCGACAGCGCGAACACTGAAGCTTTCTTT. Protein sequence: CASSLTDSANTEAFF. Using reference TRBV7-9 and TRBJ1-1 for the parts outside the CDR3, the full variable domain is DTGVSQNPRHKITKRGQNVTFRCDPISEHNRLYWYRQTLGQGPEFLTYFQNEAQLEKSRLLSDRFSAERPKGSFSTLEIQRTEQGDSAMYLCASSLTDSANTEAFFGQGTRLTVV.

This clonotype has just a few counts. CDR3 DNA: TGTGCCAGCAGCCAAGAACTAGCGGGGAGGGTCAACGAGCAGTACTTC. As protein: CASSQELAGRVNEQYF. The rearrangement uses TRBV4-2 and TRBJ2-7; 10 positions match TRBD2. CDR3 length: 16 amino acids. Germline CDR1 LGHNA, CDR2 YNFKEQ. V was pared by 0 bases and J by 5 bases, with 7 bases of the junction left unmatched.

Comments on this clonotype: A read error is likely, as this CDR3 ends without the conserved phenylalanine or tryptophan. J is TRBJ1-1 and V is TRBV7-9; D unclear. This CDR3 region has 12 residues. Per the germline V gene, CDR1 is SEHNR and CDR2 is FQNEAQ (reference sequence). The CDR3 protein is CASSLQNTEAFS. CDR3 nucleotide sequence: TGTGCCAGCAGCTTGCAGAACACTGAGGCTTTCTCT.

V is TRBV24-1 and J is TRBJ2-2; the match to TRBD2 covers 11 bases. CDR3 length: 16 residues. CDR1 is KGHDR and CDR2 is SFDVKD in the germline V gene. Germline trimming cut 4 bases from V and 11 bases from J; bases unmatched to any gene: 11. The CDR3 coding sequence is TGTGCCACCAGTGAGTCACTAGCGGGGGATCTTAGTGAGCTGTTTTTT. It specifies CATSESLAGDLSELFF.

This chain uses TRBV20-1 with TRBJ2-5; 7 bases map to TRBD2. The J call may be wrong; the DNA end is better matched by TRBJ2-1. The CDR3 totals 13 residues. Germline V CDR1 and CDR2: DFQATT, SNEGSKA (reference sequence). CDR3 DNA: TGCAGTGCCCCGGGGGGTTCCTACAATGAGCAGTTCTTC. It encodes CSAPGGSYNEQFF.

The chain links TRBV7-9 to TRBJ1-5, with D possibly matching TRBD1 (6 bases). Germline CDR1 SEHNR, CDR2 FQNEAQ (reference sequence). This CDR3 region has 14 residues. The V end lost 11 bases, the J end lost 7 bases, and 21 bases lay between the germline ends. CDR3 protein: CAGRGEGVGQPQHF. In DNA form, the CDR3 reads TGTGCCGGCCGTGGGGAGGGGGTTGGGCAGCCCCAGCATTTT.

This clonotype was counted a few times. At one boundary the junction diverges from the germline segment, which might be a read error. The J gene is TRBJ1-2, the V gene TRBV5-1; D remains unclear. Germline V gene sequence: CDR1 SGHRS, CDR2 YFSETQ. The CDR3 consists of 12 residues. The CDR3 DNA follows: TGTGCCAGCAGCTTAGAGGGTGGAGGCTACACCTTC. It is translated as CASSLEGGGYTF.

This clonotype showed up many times. DNA of the CDR3: TGTGCCAGCAGTTTCGGAATCAATAATGGCTACACCTTC. Translation: CASSFGINNGYTF. The rearrangement links TRBV12-3 or TRBV12-4 to TRBJ1-2, with no clear D. Trimming took off 3 bases at V and 6 bases at J, with 11 bases between the two ends. The CDR3 contains 13 residues.

The J gene is TRBJ2-5, the V gene TRBV19; D is perhaps TRBD2 (6 bases). Trimming removed 4 bases at V and 3 bases at J, with 30 bases between. The CDR3 runs 20 residues. Per the germline V gene, CDR1 is LNHDA and CDR2 is SQIVND (reference sequence). CDR3 sequence (DNA): TGTGCCAGTAGTACTACGGGCGGAACAAACAGTCGGGGGATCGAAGAGACCCAGTACTTC. This sequence encodes CASSTTGGTNSRGIEETQYF. The full variable domain, completed using reference TRBV19 and TRBJ2-5, is DGGITQSPKYLFRKEGQNVTLSCEQNLNHDAMYWYRQDPGQGLRLIYYSQIVNDFQKGDIAEGYSVSREKKESFPLTVTSAQKNPTAFYLCASSTTGGTNSRGIEETQYFGPGTRLLVL.

Comments on this clonotype: One end of the junction varies from germline; a read error may be responsible. The chain has TRBV5-1 and TRBJ1-1; D is unresolved. This CDR3 spans 15 amino acids. Germline assignment: CDR1 SGHRS and CDR2 YFSETQ. CDR3 coding DNA: TGCGCCAGCGGCTTTGGGAGTCTGTCTGGGACTGAAGCTTTCTTT. It yields the protein CASGFGSLSGTEAFF.

A few counts support this clonotype. V is TRBV29-1 and J is TRBJ1-2, with D maybe TRBD1 (5 bases). Germline CDR1 and CDR2: SQVTM and ANQGSEA. Between the trimmed V and J ends, which lost 6 bases and 6 bases, there was a span of 14 bases. The CDR3 spans 12 residues. The CDR3 bases are TGCAGCGTCCTACCAGGGACGGATGGCTACACCTTC. Translation gives CSVLPGTDGYTF.